The clone carrying this T cell receptor beta chain was counted a few times. Germline loops: CDR1 MDHEN, CDR2 SYDVKM. V lost 6 bases to trimming and J lost 11 bases, with 20 bases between them. CDR3 size: 15 residues. The entry originates in a study of blood T cell repertoires in COVID-19. About the research overall: From the United States, Italy and Spain came samples of acute and convalescent COVID-19.

Sequencing was performed with immunoSEQ multiplex PCR; in TCRdb, only in-frame clones are kept and a portion is missing. The sample consists of 95,000 to 100,000 clones, about 84% of them appearing once. The sample comprised peripheral blood. The rearrangement links TRBV28 to TRBJ1-6; TRBD1 is a possible D gene (6 bases). The receptor comes from a woman of 80 years or more with acute or convalescent COVID-19. The CDR3 region has the DNA TGTGCCAGCAGCCCTGTACAGGGCGAAGGGGCACCCCTCCACTTT. Amino acids: CASSPVQGEGAPLHF.